This T cell receptor (beta chain) was found in a study of blood T cell repertoires in COVID-19. J gave up 8 bases and V 5 bases, and 16 bases lay outside the gene matches. Per the germline V gene, CDR1 is MNHEY and CDR2 is SMNVEV (reference sequence). The CDR3 is 17 residues long. Some clones are missing from TCRdb's copy, which holds only in-frame ones; the method was immunoSEQ multiplex PCR. The data contain hundreds of thousands of clones, about nine tenths of them seen just once; the ten biggest clones take up approximately 2.4%. Sequenced input: peripheral blood. This clonotype was obtained from a man aged 18 to 29 with active or convalescent COVID-19. This rearrangement joins TRBV27 to TRBJ1-4; 8 positions match TRBD1. The CDR3 DNA reads TGTGCCAGCAGTCCATGGACCTTCAGGGGGCGCGGGGAAAAACTGTTTTTT. This codes for CASSPWTFRGRGEKLFF. Complete variable domain (other parts from reference TRBV27 and TRBJ1-4): EAQVTQNPRYLITVTGKKLTVTCSQNMNHEYMSWYRQDPGLGLRQIYYSMNVEVTDKGDVPEGYKVSRKEKRNFPLILESPSPNQTSLYFCASSPWTFRGRGEKLFFGSGTQLSVL.